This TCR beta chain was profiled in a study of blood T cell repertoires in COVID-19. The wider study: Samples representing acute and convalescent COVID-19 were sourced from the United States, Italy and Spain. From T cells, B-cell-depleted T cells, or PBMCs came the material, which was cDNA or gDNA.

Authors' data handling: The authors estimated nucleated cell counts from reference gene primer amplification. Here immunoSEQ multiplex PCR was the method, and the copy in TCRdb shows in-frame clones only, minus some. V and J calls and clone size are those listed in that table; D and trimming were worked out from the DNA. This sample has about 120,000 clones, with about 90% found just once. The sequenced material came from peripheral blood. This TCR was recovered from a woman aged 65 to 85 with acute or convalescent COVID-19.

The DNA of the CDR3 is TGCGCCAGCAGGGGACAGGGGCCGAACACTGAAGCTTTCTTT. Protein product: CASRGQGPNTEAFF. The chain has TRBV10-1 and TRBJ1-1; 10 nucleotides align to TRBD1. After removal of 6 bases from V and 1 base from J, the junction contained 2 bases not matched to a gene. Germline V lookup: CDR1 WNHNN, CDR2 SYGVQD (reference sequence). This CDR3 contains 14 residues.